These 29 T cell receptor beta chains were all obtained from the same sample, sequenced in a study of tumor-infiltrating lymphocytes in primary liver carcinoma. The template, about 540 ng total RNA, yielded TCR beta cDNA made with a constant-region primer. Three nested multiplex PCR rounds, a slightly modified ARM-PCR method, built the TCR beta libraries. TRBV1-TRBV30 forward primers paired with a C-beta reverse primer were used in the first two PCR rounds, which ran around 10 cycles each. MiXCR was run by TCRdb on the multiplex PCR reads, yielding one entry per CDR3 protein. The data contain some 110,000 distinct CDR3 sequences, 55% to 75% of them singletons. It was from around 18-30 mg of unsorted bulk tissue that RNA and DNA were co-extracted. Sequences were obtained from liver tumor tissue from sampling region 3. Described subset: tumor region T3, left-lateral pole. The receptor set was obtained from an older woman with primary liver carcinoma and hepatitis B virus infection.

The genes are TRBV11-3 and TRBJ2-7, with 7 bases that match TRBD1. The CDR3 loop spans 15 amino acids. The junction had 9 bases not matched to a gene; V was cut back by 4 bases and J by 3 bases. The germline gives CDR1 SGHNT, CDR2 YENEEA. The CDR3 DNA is TGTGCCAGCAGCTACTCCCCCCGGGACAGCTACGAGCAGTACTTC. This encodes CASSYSPRDSYEQYF.

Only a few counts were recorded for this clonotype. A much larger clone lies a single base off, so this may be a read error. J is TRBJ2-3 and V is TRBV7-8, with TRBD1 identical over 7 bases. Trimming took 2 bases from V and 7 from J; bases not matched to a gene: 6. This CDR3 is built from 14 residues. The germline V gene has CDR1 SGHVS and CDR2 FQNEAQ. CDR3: CASSLPRTGYTQYF. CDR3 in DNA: TGTGCCAGCAGCTTACCTCGGACAGGCTATACGCAGTATTTT.

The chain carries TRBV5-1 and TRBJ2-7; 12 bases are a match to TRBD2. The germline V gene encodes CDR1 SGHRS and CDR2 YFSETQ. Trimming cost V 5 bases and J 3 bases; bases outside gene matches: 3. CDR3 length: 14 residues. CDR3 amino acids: CASRRLAGDYEQYF. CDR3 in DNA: TGCGCCAGCAGACGACTAGCGGGGGACTACGAGCAGTACTTC.

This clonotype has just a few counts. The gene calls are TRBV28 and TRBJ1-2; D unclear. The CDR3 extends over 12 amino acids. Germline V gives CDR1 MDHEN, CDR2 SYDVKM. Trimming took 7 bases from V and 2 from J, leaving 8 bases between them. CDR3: CASTNRNYGYTF. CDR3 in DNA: TGTGCCAGCACGAACAGAAACTATGGCTACACCTTC.

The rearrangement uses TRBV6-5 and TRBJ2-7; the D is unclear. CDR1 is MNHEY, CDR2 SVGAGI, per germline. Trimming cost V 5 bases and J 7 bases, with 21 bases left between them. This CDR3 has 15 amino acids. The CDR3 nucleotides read TGTGCCAGCAGTAAATGGACCAGGAGCTTTTATGAGCAGTACTTC. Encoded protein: CASSKWTRSFYEQYF.

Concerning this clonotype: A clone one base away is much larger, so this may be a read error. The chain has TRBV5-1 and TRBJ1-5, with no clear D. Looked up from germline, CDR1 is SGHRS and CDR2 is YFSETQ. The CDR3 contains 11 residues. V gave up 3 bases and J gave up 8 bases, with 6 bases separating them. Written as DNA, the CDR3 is TGCGCCAGCAGCTCCCGGGAGCCCCAGCATTTT. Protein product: CASSSREPQHF.

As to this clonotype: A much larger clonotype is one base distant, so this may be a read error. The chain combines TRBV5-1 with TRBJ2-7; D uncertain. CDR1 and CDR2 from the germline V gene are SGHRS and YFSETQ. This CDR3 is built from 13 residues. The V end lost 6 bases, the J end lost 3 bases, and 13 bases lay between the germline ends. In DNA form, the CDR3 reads TGCGCCAGCAATCTAGTGGGTATCTACGAGCAGTACTTC. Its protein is CASNLVGIYEQYF.

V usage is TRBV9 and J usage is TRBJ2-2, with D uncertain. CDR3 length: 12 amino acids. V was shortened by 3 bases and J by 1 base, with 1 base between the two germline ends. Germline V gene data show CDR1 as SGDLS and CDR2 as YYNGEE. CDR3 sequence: CASSENTGELFF. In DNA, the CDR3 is TGTGCCAGCAGCGAGAACACCGGGGAGCTGTTTTTT.

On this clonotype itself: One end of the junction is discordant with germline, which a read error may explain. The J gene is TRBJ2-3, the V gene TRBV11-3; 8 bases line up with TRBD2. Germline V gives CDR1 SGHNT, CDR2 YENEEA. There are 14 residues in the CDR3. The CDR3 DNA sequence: TGTGTTAGTAGCTTCAGGACTAGCTCAGAAACGCAGTATTTT. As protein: CVSSFRTSSETQYF. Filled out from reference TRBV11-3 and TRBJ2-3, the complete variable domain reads EAGVVQSPRYKIIEKKQPVAFWCNPISGHNTLYWYLQNLGQGPELLIRYENEEAVDDSQLPKDRFSAERLKGVDSTLKIQPAELGDSAVYLCVSSFRTSSETQYFGPGTRLTVL.

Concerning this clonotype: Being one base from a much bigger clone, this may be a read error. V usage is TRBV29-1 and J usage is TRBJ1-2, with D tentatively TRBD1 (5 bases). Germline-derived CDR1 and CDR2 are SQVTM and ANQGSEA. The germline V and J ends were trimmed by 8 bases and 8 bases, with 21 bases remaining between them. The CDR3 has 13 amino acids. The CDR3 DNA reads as TGCAGCTTCCGGGGCCTGGATGGCGACGGCTACACCTTC. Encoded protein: CSFRGLDGDGYTF.

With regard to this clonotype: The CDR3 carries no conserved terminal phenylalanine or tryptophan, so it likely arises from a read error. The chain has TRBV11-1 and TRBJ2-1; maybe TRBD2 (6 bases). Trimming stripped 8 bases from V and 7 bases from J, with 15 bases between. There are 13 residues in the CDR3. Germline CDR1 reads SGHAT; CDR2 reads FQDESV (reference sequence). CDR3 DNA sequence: TGTGCCAGCGGCCTAGGGACTGTAAATGAGCAGTTCCTC. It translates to CASGLGTVNEQFL.

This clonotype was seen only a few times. The CDR3 DNA reads as TGTGCCAGCGGTTTATTTGGTTTCTATGGCTACACCTTC. Translation gives CASGLFGFYGYTF. The V call is TRBV11-2, the J call TRBJ1-2, with D unresolved. The length of the CDR3 is 13 residues. Germline V CDR1 and CDR2: SGHAT, FQNNGV. Between the trimmed V and J ends, which lost 8 bases and 4 bases, there was a span of 14 bases.

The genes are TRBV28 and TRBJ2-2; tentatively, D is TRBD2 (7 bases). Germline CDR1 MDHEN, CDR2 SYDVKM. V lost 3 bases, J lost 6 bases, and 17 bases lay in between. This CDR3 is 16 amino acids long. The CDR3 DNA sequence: TGTGCCAGCAGTTTGGCTAATACAGGGAGGGCCGGGGAGCTGTTTTTT. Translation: CASSLANTGRAGELFF.

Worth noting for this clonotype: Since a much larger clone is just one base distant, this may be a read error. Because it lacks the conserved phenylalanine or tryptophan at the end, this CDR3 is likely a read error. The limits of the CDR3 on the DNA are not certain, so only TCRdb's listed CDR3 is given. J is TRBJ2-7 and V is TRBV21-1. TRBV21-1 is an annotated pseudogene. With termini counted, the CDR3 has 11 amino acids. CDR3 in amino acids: CVSGTGYEQYL.

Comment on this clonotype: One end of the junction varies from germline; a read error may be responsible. This CDR3 reads CASSLYAESTGKLFF. CDR3 bases: TGTGCCAGCAGCTTATACGCGGAAAGCACCGGGAAGCTGTTTTTT. The chain uses TRBV7-9 and TRBJ2-2, with a tentative D call TRBD2 (5 bases). The CDR3 totals 15 residues. Per the germline V gene, CDR1 is SEHNR and CDR2 is FQNEAQ (reference sequence).

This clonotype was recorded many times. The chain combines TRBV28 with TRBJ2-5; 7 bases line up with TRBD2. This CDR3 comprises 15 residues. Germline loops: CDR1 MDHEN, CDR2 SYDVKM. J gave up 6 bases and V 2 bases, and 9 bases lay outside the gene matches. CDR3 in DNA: TGTGCCAGCAGTTTAGGGGGGGGGTCCGTAAAGACCCAGTACTTC. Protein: CASSLGGGSVKTQYF.

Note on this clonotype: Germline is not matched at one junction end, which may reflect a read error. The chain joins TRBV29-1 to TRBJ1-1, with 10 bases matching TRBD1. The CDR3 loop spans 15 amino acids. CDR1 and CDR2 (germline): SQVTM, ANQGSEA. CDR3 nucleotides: TGCGGCGTGGCCGGGACAGGGGTGGGAAACACTGTAGCTTTCTTT. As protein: CGVAGTGVGNTVAFF.

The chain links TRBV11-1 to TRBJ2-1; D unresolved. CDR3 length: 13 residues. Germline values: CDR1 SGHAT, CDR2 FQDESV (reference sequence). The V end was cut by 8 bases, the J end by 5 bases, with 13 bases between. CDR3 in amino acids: CASDHGLHNEQFF. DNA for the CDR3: TGTGCCAGCGACCACGGCTTACACAATGAGCAGTTCTTC.

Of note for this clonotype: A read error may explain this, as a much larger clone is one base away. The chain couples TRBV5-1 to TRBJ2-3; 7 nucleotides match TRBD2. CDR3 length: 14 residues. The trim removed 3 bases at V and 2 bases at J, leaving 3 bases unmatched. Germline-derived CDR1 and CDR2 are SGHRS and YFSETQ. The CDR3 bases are TGCGCCAGCAGCTCGGGAGGCCCCACAGATACGCAGTATTTT. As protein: CASSSGGPTDTQYF.

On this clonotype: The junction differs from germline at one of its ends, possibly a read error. As DNA, the CDR3 is TGTGCCAGCAGCCCGGAACGGCTGAACGCTGAAGCTTTCTTT. Its translation is CASSPERLNAEAFF. This chain links TRBV4-2 with TRBJ1-1; no clear D gene. The germline V gene encodes CDR1 LGHNA and CDR2 YNFKEQ. The CDR3 has 14 amino acids.

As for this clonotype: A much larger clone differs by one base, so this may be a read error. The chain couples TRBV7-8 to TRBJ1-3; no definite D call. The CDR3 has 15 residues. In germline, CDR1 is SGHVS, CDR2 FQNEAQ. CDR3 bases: TGTGCCATCAGCTTAGTACCGGCCTCTGGAAACACCATATATTTT. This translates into CAISLVPASGNTIYF.

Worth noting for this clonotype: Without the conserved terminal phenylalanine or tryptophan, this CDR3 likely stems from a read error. The CDR3: CASSYPPSTEAFI. CDR3 coding DNA: TGTGCCAGCAGCTACCCGCCAAGCACTGAAGCTTTCATT. The V and J genes are TRBV11-3 and TRBJ1-1; no clear D. The CDR3 is made up of 13 amino acids. Between the trimmed V and J ends, which lost 4 bases and 4 bases, there was a span of 10 bases. The V gene's germline CDR1 is SGHNT and CDR2 YENEEA.

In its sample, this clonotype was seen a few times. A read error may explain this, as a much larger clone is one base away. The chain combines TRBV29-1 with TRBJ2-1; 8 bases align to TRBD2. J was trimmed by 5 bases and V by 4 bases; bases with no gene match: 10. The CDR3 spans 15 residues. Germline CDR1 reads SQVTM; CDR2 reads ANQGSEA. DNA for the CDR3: TGCAGCGTTGCAGGACGTAGCGGGAAGGACAATGAGCAGTTCTTC. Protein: CSVAGRSGKDNEQFF.

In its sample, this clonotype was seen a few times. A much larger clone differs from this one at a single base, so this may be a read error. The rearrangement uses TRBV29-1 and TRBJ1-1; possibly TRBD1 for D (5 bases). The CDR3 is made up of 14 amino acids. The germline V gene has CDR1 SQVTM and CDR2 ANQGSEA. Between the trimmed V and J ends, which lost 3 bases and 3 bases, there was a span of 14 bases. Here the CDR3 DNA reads TGCAGCGTTGAGAGGGGCCGGCGGGACACTGAAGCTTTCTTT. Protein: CSVERGRRDTEAFF.

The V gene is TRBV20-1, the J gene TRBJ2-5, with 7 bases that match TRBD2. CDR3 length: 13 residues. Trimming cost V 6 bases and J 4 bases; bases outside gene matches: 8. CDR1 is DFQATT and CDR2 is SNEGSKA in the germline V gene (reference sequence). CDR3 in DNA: TGCAGTGCCGTCACTAGCGCCCCAGAGACCCAGTACTTC. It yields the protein CSAVTSAPETQYF.

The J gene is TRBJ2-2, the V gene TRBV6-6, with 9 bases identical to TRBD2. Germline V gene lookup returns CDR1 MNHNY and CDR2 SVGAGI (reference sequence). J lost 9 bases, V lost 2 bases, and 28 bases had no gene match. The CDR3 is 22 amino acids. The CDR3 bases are TGTGCCAGCAGTTACCCGCGGTGGCGGGAGGGCCAGGGGTACGCGGACATCTGGGAGCTGTTTTTT. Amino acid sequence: CASSYPRWREGQGYADIWELFF.

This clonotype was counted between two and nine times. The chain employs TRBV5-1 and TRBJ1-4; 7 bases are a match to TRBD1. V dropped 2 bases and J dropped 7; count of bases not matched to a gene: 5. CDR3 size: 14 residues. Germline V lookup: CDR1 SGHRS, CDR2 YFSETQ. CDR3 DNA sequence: TGCGCCAGCAGCTTTTCCGGGACAGCTGAAAAACTGTTTTTT. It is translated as CASSFSGTAEKLFF. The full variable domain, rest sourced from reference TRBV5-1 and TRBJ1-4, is KAGVTQTPRYLIKTRGQQVTLSCSPISGHRSVSWYQQTPGQGLQFLFEYFSETQRNKGNFPGRFSGRQFSNSRSEMNVSTLELGDSALYLCASSFSGTAEKLFFGSGTQLSVL.

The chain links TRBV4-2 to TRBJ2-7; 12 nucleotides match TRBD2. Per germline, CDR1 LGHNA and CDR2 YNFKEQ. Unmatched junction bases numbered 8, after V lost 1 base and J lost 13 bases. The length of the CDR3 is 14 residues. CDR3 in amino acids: CASSQGRLAGETYF. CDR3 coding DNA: TGTGCCAGCAGCCAAGGTAGACTAGCGGGAGAAACATACTTC.

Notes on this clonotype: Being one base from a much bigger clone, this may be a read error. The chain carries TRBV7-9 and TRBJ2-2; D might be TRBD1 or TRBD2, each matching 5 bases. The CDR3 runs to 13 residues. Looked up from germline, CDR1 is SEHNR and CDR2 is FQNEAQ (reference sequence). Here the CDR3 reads CACSLTGGGELFF. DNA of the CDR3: TGTGCCTGCAGCTTAACAGGAGGCGGGGAGCTGTTTTTT.